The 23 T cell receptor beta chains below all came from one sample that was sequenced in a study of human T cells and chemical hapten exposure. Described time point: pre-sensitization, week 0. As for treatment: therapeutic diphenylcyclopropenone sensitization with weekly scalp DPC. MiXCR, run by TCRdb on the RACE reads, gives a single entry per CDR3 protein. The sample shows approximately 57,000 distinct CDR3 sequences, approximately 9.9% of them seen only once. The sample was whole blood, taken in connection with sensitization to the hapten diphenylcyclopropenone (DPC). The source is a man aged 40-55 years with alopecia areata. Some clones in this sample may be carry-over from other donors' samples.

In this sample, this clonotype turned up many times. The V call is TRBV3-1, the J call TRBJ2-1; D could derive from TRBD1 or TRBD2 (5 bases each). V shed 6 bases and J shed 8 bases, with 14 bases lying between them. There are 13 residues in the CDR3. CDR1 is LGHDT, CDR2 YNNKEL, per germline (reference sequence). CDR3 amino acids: CASRRDPGHEQFF. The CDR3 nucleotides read TGTGCCAGCAGACGGGACCCCGGACATGAGCAGTTCTTC.

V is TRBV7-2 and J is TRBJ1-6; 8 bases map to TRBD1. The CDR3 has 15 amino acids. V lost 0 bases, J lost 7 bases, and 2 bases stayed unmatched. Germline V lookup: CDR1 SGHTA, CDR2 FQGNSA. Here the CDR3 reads CASSLADRENSPLHF. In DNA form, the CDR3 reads TGTGCCAGCAGCTTAGCGGACAGGGAAAATTCACCCCTCCACTTT.

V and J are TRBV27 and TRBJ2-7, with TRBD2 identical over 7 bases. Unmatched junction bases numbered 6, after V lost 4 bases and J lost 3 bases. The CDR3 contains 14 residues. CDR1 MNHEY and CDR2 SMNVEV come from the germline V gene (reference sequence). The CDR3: CASSSAAGYYEQYF. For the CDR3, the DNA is TGTGCCAGCAGTTCCGCAGCGGGGTACTACGAGCAGTACTTC.

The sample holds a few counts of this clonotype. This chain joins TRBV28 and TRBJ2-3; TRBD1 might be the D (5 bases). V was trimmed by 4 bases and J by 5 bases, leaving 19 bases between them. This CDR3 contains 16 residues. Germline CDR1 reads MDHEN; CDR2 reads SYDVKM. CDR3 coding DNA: TGTGCCAGCAGTTCAACAGGAGCTCTAGGGCAAGATACGCAGTATTTT. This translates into CASSSTGALGQDTQYF.

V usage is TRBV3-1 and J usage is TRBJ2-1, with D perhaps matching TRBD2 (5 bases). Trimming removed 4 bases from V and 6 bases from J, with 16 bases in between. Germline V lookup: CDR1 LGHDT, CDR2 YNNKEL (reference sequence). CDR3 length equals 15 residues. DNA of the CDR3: TGTGCCAGCAGCCGAGACACGTTGAGCGGCAATGAGCAGTTCTTC. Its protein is CASSRDTLSGNEQFF.

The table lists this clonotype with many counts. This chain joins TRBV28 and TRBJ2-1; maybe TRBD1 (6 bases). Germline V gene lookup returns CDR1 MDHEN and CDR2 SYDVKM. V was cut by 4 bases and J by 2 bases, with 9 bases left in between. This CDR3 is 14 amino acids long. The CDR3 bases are TGTGCCAGCAGTTACAGGGCGGCCTACAATGAGCAGTTCTTC. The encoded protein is CASSYRAAYNEQFF.

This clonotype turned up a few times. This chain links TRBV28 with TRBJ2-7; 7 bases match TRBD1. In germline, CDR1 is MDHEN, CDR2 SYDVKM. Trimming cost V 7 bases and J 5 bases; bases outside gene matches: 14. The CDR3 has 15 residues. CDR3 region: CASKVRGIGSDEQYF. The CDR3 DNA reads TGTGCCAGCAAGGTCAGGGGGATTGGTTCCGACGAGCAGTACTTC.

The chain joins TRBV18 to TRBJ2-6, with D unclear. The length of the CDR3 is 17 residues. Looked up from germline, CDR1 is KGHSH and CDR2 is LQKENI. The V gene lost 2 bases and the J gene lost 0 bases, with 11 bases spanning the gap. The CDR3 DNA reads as TGTGCCAGCTCACCAAAAAGGGCCTTCTCTGGGGCCAACGTCCTGACTTTC. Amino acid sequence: CASSPKRAFSGANVLTF. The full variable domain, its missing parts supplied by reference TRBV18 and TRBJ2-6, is NAGVMQNPRHLVRRRGQEARLRCSPMKGHSHVYWYRQLPEEGLKFMVYLQKENIIDESGMPKERFSAEFPKEGPSILRIQQVVRGDSAAYFCASSPKRAFSGANVLTFGAGSRLTVL.

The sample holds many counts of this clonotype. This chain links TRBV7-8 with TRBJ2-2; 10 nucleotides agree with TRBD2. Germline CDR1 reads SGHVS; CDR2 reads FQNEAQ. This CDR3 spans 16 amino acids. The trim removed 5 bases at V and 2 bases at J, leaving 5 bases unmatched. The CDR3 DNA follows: TGTGCCAGCAGCCCTACTAGCGGGATAAACACCGGGGAGCTGTTTTTT. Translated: CASSPTSGINTGELFF.

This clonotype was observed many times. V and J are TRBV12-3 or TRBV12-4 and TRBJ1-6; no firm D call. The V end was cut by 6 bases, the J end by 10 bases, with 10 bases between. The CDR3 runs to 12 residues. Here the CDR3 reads CASRAGESPLHF. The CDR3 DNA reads TGTGCCAGCAGGGCCGGAGAGTCACCCCTCCACTTT.

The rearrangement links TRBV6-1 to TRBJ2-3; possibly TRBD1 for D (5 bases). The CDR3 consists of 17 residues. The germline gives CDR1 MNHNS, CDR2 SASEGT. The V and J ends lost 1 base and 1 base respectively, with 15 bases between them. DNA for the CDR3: TGTGCCAGCAGTGAAGATATAAGGGGCCCCGGCACAGATACGCAGTATTTT. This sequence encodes CASSEDIRGPGTDTQYF.

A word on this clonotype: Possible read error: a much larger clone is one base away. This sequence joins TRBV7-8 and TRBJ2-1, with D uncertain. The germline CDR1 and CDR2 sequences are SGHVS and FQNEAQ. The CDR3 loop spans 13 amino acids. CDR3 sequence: CASSLIGYSEQFF. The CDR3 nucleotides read TGTGCCAGCAGCTTAATCGGCTACAGTGAGCAGTTCTTC.

In DNA, the CDR3 is TGTGCCAGCAGTGGTATCGGGGGGCCCTACGAGCAGTACTTC. Translation gives CASSGIGGPYEQYF. The chain links TRBV5-6 to TRBJ2-7, with D tentatively TRBD2 (7 bases). V was pared by 5 bases and J by 2 bases, with 14 bases between. The CDR3 has 14 residues. Germline CDR1 SGHDT, CDR2 YYEEEE.

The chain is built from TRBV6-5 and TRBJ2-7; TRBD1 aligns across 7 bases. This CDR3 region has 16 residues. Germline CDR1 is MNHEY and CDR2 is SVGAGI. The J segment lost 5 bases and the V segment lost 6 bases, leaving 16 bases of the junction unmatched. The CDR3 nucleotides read TGTGCCAGCAGACACACAGGGGTAGGTTCCCCCAACGAGCAGTACTTC. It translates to CASRHTGVGSPNEQYF.

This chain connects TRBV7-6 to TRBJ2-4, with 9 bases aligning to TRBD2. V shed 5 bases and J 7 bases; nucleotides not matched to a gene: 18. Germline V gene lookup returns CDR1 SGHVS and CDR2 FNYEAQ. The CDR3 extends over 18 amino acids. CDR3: CASSPYDGAGGPGNIQYF. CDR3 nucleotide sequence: TGTGCCAGCAGCCCCTATGACGGGGCGGGAGGGCCAGGGAACATTCAGTACTTC. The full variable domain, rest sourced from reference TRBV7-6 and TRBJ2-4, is GAGVSQSPRYKVTKRGQDVALRCDPISGHVSLYWYRQALGQGPEFLTYFNYEAQQDKSGLPNDRFSAERPEGSISTLTIQRTEQRDSAMYRCASSPYDGAGGPGNIQYFGAGTRLSVL.

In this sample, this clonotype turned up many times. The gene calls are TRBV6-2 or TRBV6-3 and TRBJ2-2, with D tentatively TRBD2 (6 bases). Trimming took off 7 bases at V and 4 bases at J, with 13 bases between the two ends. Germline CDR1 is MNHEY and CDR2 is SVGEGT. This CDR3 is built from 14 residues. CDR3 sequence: CASTMDGGTGELFF. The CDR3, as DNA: TGTGCCAGCACAATGGACGGGGGCACCGGGGAGCTGTTTTTT.

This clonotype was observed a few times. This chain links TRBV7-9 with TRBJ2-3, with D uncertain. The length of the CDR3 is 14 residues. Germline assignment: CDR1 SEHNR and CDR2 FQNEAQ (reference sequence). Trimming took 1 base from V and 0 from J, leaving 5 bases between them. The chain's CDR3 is CASSLVGSTDTQYF. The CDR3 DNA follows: TGTGCCAGCAGCTTAGTCGGGAGCACAGATACGCAGTATTTT.

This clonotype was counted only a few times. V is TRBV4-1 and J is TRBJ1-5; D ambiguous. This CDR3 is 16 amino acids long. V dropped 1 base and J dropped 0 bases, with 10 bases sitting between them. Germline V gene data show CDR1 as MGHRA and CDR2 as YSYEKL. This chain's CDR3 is CASSQVPGDSNQPQHF. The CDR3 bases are TGCGCCAGCAGCCAAGTCCCTGGGGATAGCAATCAGCCCCAGCATTTT.

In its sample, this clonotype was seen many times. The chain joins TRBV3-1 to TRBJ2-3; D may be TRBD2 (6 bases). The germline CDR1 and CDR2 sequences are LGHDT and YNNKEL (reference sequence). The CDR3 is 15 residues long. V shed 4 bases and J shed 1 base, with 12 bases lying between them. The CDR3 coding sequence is TGTGCCAGCAGCCCCACAGCGGGTCGCACAGATACGCAGTATTTT. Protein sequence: CASSPTAGRTDTQYF.

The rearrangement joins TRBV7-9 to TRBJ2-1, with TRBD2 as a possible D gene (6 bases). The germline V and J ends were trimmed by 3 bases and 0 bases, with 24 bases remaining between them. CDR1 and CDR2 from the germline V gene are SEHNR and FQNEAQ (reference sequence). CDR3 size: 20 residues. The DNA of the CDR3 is TGTGCCAGCAGCTTCCCTTTTGGTAGCGGAGAGAGGGGCTCCTACAATGAGCAGTTCTTC. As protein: CASSFPFGSGERGSYNEQFF. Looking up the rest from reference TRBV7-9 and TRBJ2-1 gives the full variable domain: DTGVSQNPRHKITKRGQNVTFRCDPISEHNRLYWYRQTLGQGPEFLTYFQNEAQLEKSRLLSDRFSAERPKGSFSTLEIQRTEQGDSAMYLCASSFPFGSGERGSYNEQFFGPGTRLTVL.

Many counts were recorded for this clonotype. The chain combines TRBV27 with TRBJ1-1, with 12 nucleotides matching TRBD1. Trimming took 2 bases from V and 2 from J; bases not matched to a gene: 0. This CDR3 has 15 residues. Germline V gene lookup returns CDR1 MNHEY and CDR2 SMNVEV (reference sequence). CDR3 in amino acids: CASSLGTGGNTEAFF. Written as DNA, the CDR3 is TGTGCCAGCAGTTTAGGGACAGGGGGCAACACTGAAGCTTTCTTT.

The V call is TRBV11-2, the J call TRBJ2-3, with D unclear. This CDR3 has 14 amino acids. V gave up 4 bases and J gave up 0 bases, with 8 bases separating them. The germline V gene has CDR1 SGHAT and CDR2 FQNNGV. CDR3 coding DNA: TGTGCCAGCAGCTACGGTGGTAGCACAGATACGCAGTATTTT. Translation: CASSYGGSTDTQYF.

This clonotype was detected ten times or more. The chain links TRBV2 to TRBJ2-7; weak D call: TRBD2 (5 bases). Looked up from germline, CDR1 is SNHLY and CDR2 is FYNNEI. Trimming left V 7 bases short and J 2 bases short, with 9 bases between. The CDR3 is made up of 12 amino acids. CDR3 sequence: CASKAATYEQYF. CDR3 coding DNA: TGTGCCAGCAAAGCGGCGACCTACGAGCAGTACTTC.